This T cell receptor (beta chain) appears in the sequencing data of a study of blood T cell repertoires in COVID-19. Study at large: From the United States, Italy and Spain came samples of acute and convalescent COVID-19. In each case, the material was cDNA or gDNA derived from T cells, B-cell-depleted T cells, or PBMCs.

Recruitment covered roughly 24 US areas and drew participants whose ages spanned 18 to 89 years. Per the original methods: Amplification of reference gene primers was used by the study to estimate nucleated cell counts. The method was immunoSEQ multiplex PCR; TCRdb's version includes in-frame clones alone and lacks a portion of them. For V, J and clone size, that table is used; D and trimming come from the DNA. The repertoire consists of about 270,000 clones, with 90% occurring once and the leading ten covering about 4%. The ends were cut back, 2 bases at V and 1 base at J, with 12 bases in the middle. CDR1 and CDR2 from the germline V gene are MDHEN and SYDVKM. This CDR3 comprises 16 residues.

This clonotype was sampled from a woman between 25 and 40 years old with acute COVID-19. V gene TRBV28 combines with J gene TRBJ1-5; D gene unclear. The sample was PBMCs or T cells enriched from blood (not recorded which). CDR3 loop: CASSLPSGMSNQPQHF. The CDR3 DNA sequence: TGTGCCAGCAGTTTACCGTCGGGGATGAGCAATCAGCCCCAGCATTTT.